This T cell receptor (beta chain) came from a study of T cell responses to AZD1222 COVID-19 vaccine. Study summary: Pooled together were second doses at about 4 or about 12 weeks. Findings and limits, study-wide: It should be noted that donors were predominantly white British and more often female, and clonal diversity was possibly underestimated.

Points on this clone: Its antigen is currently unknown.

The repertoire was sequenced with immunoSEQ multiplex PCR; TCRdb's copy has only in-frame clones and lacks some. The data show about 110,000 clones, with 80% to 90% seen just once and around 7.7% held by the top ten. The origin of this receptor is an adult in good health. This sample comprised peripheral blood, obtained on day 0 of AZD1222 vaccination.

DNA of the CDR3: TGTGCCAGTAATACGGAAGGGTTATACCAGCCCCAGCATTTT. Translating gives CASNTEGLYQPQHF. V and J are TRBV19 and TRBJ1-5; D is unresolved. Germline V gene lookup returns CDR1 LNHDA and CDR2 SQIVND (reference sequence). V was cut by 7 bases and J by 7 bases, with 17 bases left in between. This CDR3 is 14 amino acids long.